This TCR beta chain emerged from a study of blood T cell repertoires in COVID-19. In the source study's methods: How many nucleated cells were present was estimated from reference gene primer amplification. TCRdb's copy holds only in-frame clones and misses some; the assay was immunoSEQ multiplex PCR. V and J calls plus clone size are reproduced from that table; the DNA served to infer D and trimming. The top ten clones hold 6.5% to 7% of a sample with over 300,000 clones, around 90% of them seen once. This CDR3 is 14 amino acids long. Trimming removed 2 bases at V and 1 base at J, with 8 bases between. Germline V lookup: CDR1 SGHTA, CDR2 FQGNSA.

The sample comprised peripheral blood. The V and J genes are TRBV7-2 and TRBJ1-1; no reliable D call. This sequence was found in a man aged 18 to 29 with active or convalescent COVID-19. CDR3 residues: CASSLIRENTEAFF. For the CDR3, the DNA is TGTGCCAGCAGCTTAATTAGAGAGAACACTGAAGCTTTCTTT.